This T cell receptor beta chain originates from a study of blood T cell repertoires in COVID-19. Overall study context: Sample material is recorded as cDNA or gDNA derived from T cells, B-cell-depleted T cells, or PBMCs.

Profiling relied on immunoSEQ multiplex PCR, and the TCRdb table lists in-frame clones only, not all of them. The profile covers 200,000 to 300,000 clones, with 75% to 85% appearing a single time and less than 6.5% taken by the ten largest. The germline V gene encodes CDR1 MNHEY and CDR2 SVGAGI. V was trimmed by 10 bases and J by 5 bases, leaving 18 bases between them. The CDR3 has 13 residues. Sequencing input: peripheral blood. This receptor was obtained from a human donor in a cohort sampled during active COVID-19. V and J are TRBV6-5 and TRBJ2-7, with D perhaps matching TRBD1 (7 bases). The CDR3 is CATSGGLTNEQYF. CDR3 coding DNA: TGTGCCACCTCAGGGGGGTTAACGAACGAGCAGTACTTC.